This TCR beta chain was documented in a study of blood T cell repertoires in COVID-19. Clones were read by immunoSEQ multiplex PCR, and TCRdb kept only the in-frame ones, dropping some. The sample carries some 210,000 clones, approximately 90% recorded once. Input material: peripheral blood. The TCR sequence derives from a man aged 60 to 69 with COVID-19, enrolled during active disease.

The CDR3 sequence is CASSLVRNTEAFF. The CDR3 DNA follows: TGTGCCAGCAGCTTAGTTCGGAACACTGAAGCTTTCTTT. V and J are TRBV13 and TRBJ1-1; D gene uncertain. Trimming stripped 1 base from V and 1 base from J, with 4 bases between. The CDR3 runs to 13 residues. Germline V lookup: CDR1 PRHDT, CDR2 FYEKMQ (reference sequence). The full variable domain, in which reference TRBV13 and TRBJ1-1 provide the parts outside the CDR3, is AAGVIQSPRHLIKEKRETATLKCYPIPRHDTVYWYQQGPGQDPQFLISFYEKMQSDKGSIPDRFSAQQFSDYHSELNMSSLELGDSALYFCASSLVRNTEAFFGQGTRLTVV.